This is a list of T cell receptor beta chains from one sample in a study of T cell repertoires in cytomegalovirus infection. Via MiXCR, TCRdb re-called the reads, giving one row per CDR3 protein. The data contain 700,000 to 950,000 distinct CDR3 sequences, around a third of them singletons. No antigen is known for these receptors. The material was cultured CD8+ T cells from PBMCs, obtained from culture after CMV antigen stimulation. The receptors here all came from a human donor in good health (CMV status not recorded). Some clones in this sample may be carry-over from other donors' samples. The CDR3 runs from the conserved cysteine through the conserved F or W. A D gene is named only where the DNA matches it firmly. Clone size, where shown, is once, few, many, or a class for clones that have expanded.

d_gene	abundance	j_gene	v_gene	CDR3nt	CDR3aa
-	-	TRBJ1-1	TRBV6-2/TRBV6-3	TGTGCCAGCAGTTATTCCGTGTATGGGAACACTGAAGCTTTCTTT	CASSYSVYGNTEAFF
-	few	TRBJ1-1	TRBV6-1	TGTGCCAGCAGAGAGGCGACTGAAGCTTTCTTT	CASREATEAFF
-	few	TRBJ1-2	TRBV2	TGTGCCAGCATGGGGAGGGTTAACTATGGCTACACCTTC	CASMGRVNYGYTF
TRBD1	few	TRBJ2-1	TRBV27	TGTGCCAGCAGTTTATATCGTACGGGACAGGGGTTACTCGGGCAGTTCTTC	CASSLYRTGQGLLGQFF
-	-	TRBJ2-3	TRBV4-1	TGCGCCAGCAGCCAACTGTTCAGCGGGACAGATACGCAGTATTTT	CASSQLFSGTDTQYF
TRBD1	once	TRBJ2-4	TRBV27	TGTGCCAGCAGTTCAGGGGGCGCGGTGAACATTCAGTACTTC	CASSSGGAVNIQYF
TRBD1	-	TRBJ1-6	TRBV3-1	TGTGCCAGCAGCCAAGACAGGGGGGCCTCCTATAATTCACCCCTCCACTTT	CASSQDRGASYNSPLHF
-	few	TRBJ1-1	TRBV5-4	TGTGCCAGCTGTCCACTCGGCGGCACTGAAGCTTTCTTT	CASCPLGGTEAFF
-	-	TRBJ1-4	TRBV15	TGTGCCACCAGCACGGGGAATGAAAAACTGTTTTTT	CATSTGNEKLFF
-	-	TRBJ2-2	TRBV2	TGTGCCAGCAGTGATTACGGGAACACCGGGGAGCTGTTTTTT	CASSDYGNTGELFF
-	-	TRBJ2-1	TRBV27	TGTGCCAGCAGTTTACCATCAATTGAGCAGTTCTTC	CASSLPSIEQFF
-	-	TRBJ2-2	TRBV27	TGTGCCAGCAGTTCCCCCTGGCCCGGGGAGCTGTTTTTT	CASSSPWPGELFF
-	many	TRBJ1-1	TRBV7-2	TGTGCCAGCAGCCACGGACAGAAATACACTGAAGCTTTCTTT	CASSHGQKYTEAFF
-	many	TRBJ2-3	TRBV7-6	TGTGCCAGCAGCTTAGTGGGGGGCGAGGCAGATACGCAGTATTTT	CASSLVGGEADTQYF
TRBD2	many	TRBJ2-4	TRBV7-2	TGTGCCAGATTGAGCGGGGGCCCCAACATTCAGTACTTC	CARLSGGPNIQYF
-	-	TRBJ1-1	TRBV28	TGTGCCAGCAGTTTAATGGCAGGGCAAGTCACTGAAGCTTTCTTT	CASSLMAGQVTEAFF
-	many	TRBJ1-1	TRBV7-9	TGTGCCAGCAGACATTCGGGGACCGACGGTAACACTGAAGCTTTCTTT	CASRHSGTDGNTEAFF
-	-	TRBJ2-2	TRBV6-2/TRBV6-3	TGTGCCAGTAAGCACGGGGAGCTGTTTTTT	CASKHGELFF
-	-	TRBJ1-1	TRBV7-2	TGTGCCAGCAGCTTAGCGTGGGCTCAAAACACTGAAGCTTTCTTT	CASSLAWAQNTEAFF
-	few	TRBJ2-5	TRBV12-3/TRBV12-4	TGTGCCAGCGCGCCGGGGACCAGGGAGACCCAGTACTTC	CASAPGTRETQYF
-	many	TRBJ2-1	TRBV6-5	TGTGCCAGCAGTTACTCGGACGGGGGCCCCTACAATGAGCAGTTCTTC	CASSYSDGGPYNEQFF
-	-	TRBJ2-2	TRBV28	TGTGCCAGCAGTTTCCACTTAGTGACCGGGGAGCTGTTTTTT	CASSFHLVTGELFF
TRBD2	-	TRBJ2-1	TRBV7-6	TGTGCCAGCAGCTTATCGGGGAGCGGGGCATACAGTGAGCAGTTCTTC	CASSLSGSGAYSEQFF
-	-	TRBJ1-2	TRBV24-1	TGTGCCACCAGTGATTCCGGGACCGGCGGCTACACCTTC	CATSDSGTGGYTF
TRBD1	-	TRBJ2-3	TRBV7-9	TGTGCCAGCAGCAACAGGGGGACCACTAGCACAGATACGCAGTATTTT	CASSNRGTTSTDTQYF
-	-	TRBJ1-2	TRBV6-5	TGTGCCAGCAGTTACTCGATTTCCAGGCTCTATGGCTACACCTTC	CASSYSISRLYGYTF
TRBD1	few	TRBJ2-1	TRBV7-2	TGTGCCAGCAGCTCGACAGGGCCAACAGGTGAGCAGTTCTTC	CASSSTGPTGEQFF
-	-	TRBJ1-1	TRBV7-6	TGTGCCAGCAGCTTACTGAAGGGGGAAAAAGCTTTCTTT	CASSLLKGEKAFF
-	few	TRBJ2-1	TRBV12-3/TRBV12-4	TGTGCCAGCACCATGACAGACGGGAACAATGAGCAGTTCTTC	CASTMTDGNNEQFF
TRBD2	few	TRBJ2-2	TRBV27	TGTGCCAGCAGTTTTAGTGGGACTAAGAACACCGGGGAGCTGTTTTTT	CASSFSGTKNTGELFF
TRBD2	few	TRBJ2-1	TRBV2	TGTGCCAGCTGGACTAGCGCCGTTTACAATGAGCAGTTCTTC	CASWTSAVYNEQFF
-	-	TRBJ2-7	TRBV4-3	TGCGCCAGCAGCCTTGTGCCCCAAGCCTCCTACGAGCAGTACTTC	CASSLVPQASYEQYF
TRBD2	-	TRBJ2-2	TRBV7-2	TGTGCCAGCAGCCGAGGGTTAGCGGGGGCGAACACCGGGGAGCTGTTTTTT	CASSRGLAGANTGELFF
-	-	TRBJ1-1	TRBV27	TGTGCCAGCAGTTTCAGGATGAACACTGAAGCTTTCTTT	CASSFRMNTEAFF
-	few	TRBJ2-7	TRBV10-3	TGTGCCGCCGTTGCAGGGACCGGCCCCTACGAGCAGTACTTC	CAAVAGTGPYEQYF
-	-	TRBJ2-2	TRBV24-1	TGTGCCACCAGTGCCCCCGAAGGGACCGGGGAGCTGTTTTTT	CATSAPEGTGELFF
-	few	TRBJ1-2	TRBV12-3/TRBV12-4	TGTGCCAGCAGTTCTTCCGGACAGCAACCTAACTATGGCTACACCTTC	CASSSSGQQPNYGYTF
-	-	TRBJ1-5	TRBV27	TGTGCCAGCAGTACCCAAGGGCGTCAGCCCCAGCATTTT	CASSTQGRQPQHF
TRBD2	-	TRBJ2-5	TRBV19	TGTGCCAGTAGCCTCCTGCTGGGGGGGCAAGAGACCCAGTACTTC	CASSLLLGGQETQYF
-	many	TRBJ1-5	TRBV24-1	TGTGCCACCAGTGACCCCTCAGCACCCCGCAATCAGCCCCAGCATTTT	CATSDPSAPRNQPQHF
TRBD2	few	TRBJ2-3	TRBV28	TGTGCCAGCGACCATCCCGGGGAGGGGACAGATACGCAGTATTTT	CASDHPGEGTDTQYF
-	few	TRBJ2-3	TRBV15	TGTGCCACCAGCAGAGACCACACAGATACGCAGTATTTT	CATSRDHTDTQYF
-	-	TRBJ1-2	TRBV19	TGTGCCAGTAGTATGCCCTTAGAGCCGGAGACGGGCTACACCTTC	CASSMPLEPETGYTF
-	-	TRBJ2-1	TRBV7-6	TGTGCCAGCAGACCCAGGGCCCGTCAAAATGAGCAGTTCTTC	CASRPRARQNEQFF
-	-	TRBJ2-1	TRBV19	TGTGCCAGTAGTACCCGGGCGGAGCAGTTCTTC	CASSTRAEQFF
-	few	TRBJ1-5	TRBV5-5	TGTGCCAGCAGCCCGGGACTCCACTACAATCAGCCCCAGCATTTT	CASSPGLHYNQPQHF
-	-	TRBJ2-1	TRBV7-2	TGTGCCAGCAGCCCTCGTCGGGACACCTTCTCCTACAATGAGCAGTTCTTC	CASSPRRDTFSYNEQFF